This T cell receptor (beta chain) was found in a study of T cells in Graves' hyperthyroidism and ophthalmopathy. Germline V gene sequence: CDR1 GTSNPN, CDR2 SVGIG (reference sequence). V was shortened by 0 bases and J by 4 bases, with 8 bases between the two germline ends. The CDR3 spans 13 residues. RNA transcripts were the template for amplifying TCR beta CDR3 regions. First-round RT-PCR targeting the TCR CDR3 was performed with the HTBI primer set. TCRdb re-called the multiplex PCR reads through MiXCR, storing one row per CDR3 protein. The sample holds around 500,000 distinct CDR3 sequences, more than 15% seen once. Study-level points and caveats: Separating ophthalmopathy from stable hyperthyroidism was achieved by a 13 V-J model.

This clonotype was seen at least ten times. Antigen: not known. V is TRBV30 and J is TRBJ2-3; D not certain. The TCR was taken from a woman in her twenties or thirties with Graves' ophthalmopathy. Sample: blood. The CDR3 DNA reads TGTGCCTGGAGTGTACTCCACTCAGATACGCAGTATTTT. Its protein product is CAWSVLHSDTQYF.